The present entry profiles one T cell receptor (beta chain) with its context. The data are from a study of patients and donors after allogeneic stem cell transplantation. TCRdb reanalysed the RT-PCR reads using MiXCR and keeps one entry per CDR3 protein. Of 920,000 or so distinct CDR3 sequences in the sample, under 20% were seen once. The CDR3 is made up of 13 amino acids. Trimming left V 6 bases short and J 2 bases short, with 10 bases between. The V gene's germline CDR1 is MNHNS and CDR2 SASEGT. Sequenced: blood, either unsorted or a sorted T cell fraction (not recorded which). This rearrangement joins TRBV6-1 to TRBJ1-2; D remains unclear. The source of this sequence is a human donor who was either an allogeneic HSCT recipient or a stem cell or donor lymphocyte infusion donor (not recorded which). It is not recorded whose cells these are; they may come from a transplant donor. The CDR3 bases are TGTGCCAGCAGCCGAAACAGAAACTATGGCTACACCTTC. This encodes CASSRNRNYGYTF.